This T cell receptor (beta chain) was observed in a study of T-cell reconstitution after alpha-beta-depleted transplantation in children. Study-wide findings and caveats: Reportedly, alpha-beta T cells present about two months post-transplant originated from several hundred expanded clones of graft origin.

Germline V lookup: CDR1 DFQATT, CDR2 SNEGSKA (reference sequence). The CDR3 has 14 amino acids. The V gene lost 2 bases and the J gene lost 0 bases, with 11 bases spanning the gap. Unique molecular identifiers featured in how the TCRbeta library was prepared. TCRdb passed the PCR reads through MiXCR, listing each CDR3 protein once. The sample lists about 250,000 distinct CDR3 sequences; 20% to 30% were seen once. In this sample, this clonotype turned up a few times. The antigen remains undetermined. Specimen: PBMCs, mostly from graft donor cells, collected 360 days after TCRalphabeta/CD19-depleted stem cell transplant. The receptor was isolated from a female patient aged 2 to 10 who had a stem cell transplant for congenital amegakaryocytic thrombocytopenia, so the T cells may come from the graft donor. The chain recombines TRBV20-1 with TRBJ2-7; D might be TRBD1 (5 bases). CDR3 coding DNA: TGCAGTGCTAGAAAGACAGCATACTCCTACGAGCAGTACTTC. It codes for CSARKTAYSYEQYF.